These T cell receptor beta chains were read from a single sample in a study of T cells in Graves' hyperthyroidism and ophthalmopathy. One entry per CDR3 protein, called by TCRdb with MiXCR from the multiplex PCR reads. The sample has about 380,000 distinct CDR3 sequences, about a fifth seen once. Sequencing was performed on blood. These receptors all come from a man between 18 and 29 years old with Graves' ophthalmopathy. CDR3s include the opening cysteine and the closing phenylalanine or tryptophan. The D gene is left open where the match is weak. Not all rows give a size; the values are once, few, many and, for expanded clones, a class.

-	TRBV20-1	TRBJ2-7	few	TGCAGTGCTAGAGATCGCGGGCAGGCAGCCTACGAGCAGTACTTC	CSARDRGQAAYEQYF
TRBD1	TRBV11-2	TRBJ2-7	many	TGTGCCAGCAGCTTAGCTGGGACAGGGACCGGGGGGTCCGAGCAGTACTTC	CASSLAGTGTGGSEQYF
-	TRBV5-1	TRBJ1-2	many	TGCGCCAGCAGCTTACAGACAGTCTCTGACTATGGCTACACCTTC	CASSLQTVSDYGYTF
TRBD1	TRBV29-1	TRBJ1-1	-	TGCAGCGTTGAAAAGGGGGCAACTGAAGCTTTCTTT	CSVEKGATEAFF
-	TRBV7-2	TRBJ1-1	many	TGTGCCAGCAGCCGAAGACAGTTGTCGAACACTGAAGCTTTCTTT	CASSRRQLSNTEAFF
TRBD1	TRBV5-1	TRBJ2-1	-	TGCGCCAGCAGCCGTGACAGGGGGATAATCGATGAGCAGTTCTTC	CASSRDRGIIDEQFF
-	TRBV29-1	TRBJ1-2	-	TGCAGCGGTAGGGGGGATGGCTACACCTTC	CSGRGDGYTF
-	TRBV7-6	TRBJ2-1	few	TGTGCCAGCAGCCACCCGTATGGGAATGAGCAGTTCTTC	CASSHPYGNEQFF
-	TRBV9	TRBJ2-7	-	TGTGCCAGCAGCGTCCGACCCGCATTCTCCTACGAGCAGTACTTC	CASSVRPAFSYEQYF
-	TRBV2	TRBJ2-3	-	TGTGCCAACTCGACAGGTTTTCATCAAGATACGCAGTATTTT	CANSTGFHQDTQYF
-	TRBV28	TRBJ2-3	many	TGTGCCAGCAGTTTCAGGGGATCCACAGATACGCAGTATTTT	CASSFRGSTDTQYF
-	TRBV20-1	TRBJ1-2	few	TGCAGTGCTCGAGACACCGGCTATGGCTACACCTTC	CSARDTGYGYTF